Listed here is a single TCR beta chain. Generated by immunoSEQ multiplex PCR, the TCRdb table keeps only in-frame clones and is missing some. The sample lists approximately 760,000 clones, approximately 85% occurring once. The entry originates in a study of shared T cell receptors in the human thymus. V gave up 1 base and J gave up 5 bases, with 13 bases separating them. The germline V gene encodes CDR1 LNHDA and CDR2 SQIVND (reference sequence). The CDR3 runs to 15 residues. These data were also filed under a second study, of human thymus T cells. From that paper: Healthy Finnish infants undergoing corrective surgery for congenital heart defects provided the donor material. The study used thymus tissue resected during corrective heart surgery. Thymic and blood repertoires showed apparently biased V and J gene usage. Thymic repertoires overlap heavily among unrelated individuals, related research has reported.

Sequences were obtained from thymocytes. The V and J genes are TRBV19 and TRBJ2-3; a possible D gene is TRBD1 (5 bases). The sequence derives from a girl under three years old with a congenital heart defect. The CDR3 here is CASSIGGLRRDTQYF. The DNA for the CDR3 is TGTGCCAGTAGTATAGGGGGCCTCCGGCGAGATACGCAGTATTTT.